The 14 T cell receptor beta chains below were found in one sample sequenced in a study of control samples from healthy donors and cancer patients. Sequenced by immunoSEQ multiplex PCR; TCRdb stores in-frame clones only, minus some. The sample has 120,000 or so clones; almost 95% are singletons. Material: PBMCs. Every receptor here comes from an elderly man with head and neck cancer.

The chain carries TRBV19 and TRBJ2-7, with D tentatively TRBD2 (6 bases). Germline V gene lookup returns CDR1 LNHDA and CDR2 SQIVND (reference sequence). The ends were cut back, 10 bases at V and 4 bases at J, with 23 bases in the middle. This CDR3 is built from 15 residues. CDR3 residues: CATTGGVGDRYEQYF. CDR3 nucleotides: TGTGCCACCACTGGAGGGGTCGGGGATCGTTACGAGCAGTACTTC.

The V gene is TRBV30, the J gene TRBJ2-6; 9 nucleotides agree with TRBD2. This CDR3 spans 20 amino acids. Trimming cost V 0 bases and J 1 base; bases outside gene matches: 13. Per the germline V gene, CDR1 is GTSNPN and CDR2 is SVGIG (reference sequence). The CDR3 nucleotides are TGTGCCTGGAGTGTAAGTCTAGCGGGACTTCTAAGGTCTGGGGCCAACGTCCTGACTTTC. Encoded protein: CAWSVSLAGLLRSGANVLTF.

V is TRBV5-4 and J is TRBJ1-2, with D possibly matching TRBD1 (6 bases). The V end was cut by 0 bases, the J end by 0 bases, with 18 bases between. CDR1 is SGHNT, CDR2 YYREEE, per germline (reference sequence). This CDR3 is built from 18 residues. CDR3 nucleotides: TGTGCCAGCAGCTTGGGGGGGGCAGTCCCCATAGCTAACTATGGCTACACCTTC. Translated: CASSLGGAVPIANYGYTF. Supplemented by reference TRBV5-4 and TRBJ1-2, the full variable domain reads ETGVTQSPTHLIKTRGQQVTLRCSSQSGHNTVSWYQQALGQGPQFIFQYYREEENGRGNFPPRFSGLQFPNYSSELNVNALELDDSALYLCASSLGGAVPIANYGYTFGSGTRLTVV.

Concerning this clone: This same CDR3 is encoded by further DNA sequences in the sample. The rearrangement uses TRBV5-1 and TRBJ2-5; D is uncertain. Germline CDR1 and CDR2: SGHRS and YFSETQ. This CDR3 is built from 12 residues. V shed 0 bases and J shed 4 bases, with 4 bases lying between them. CDR3 DNA: TGCGCCAGCAGCTTGGAGGGAGAGACCCAGTACTTC. Protein: CASSLEGETQYF.

This clone has a single count. The rearrangement links TRBV18 to TRBJ2-5; weak D call: TRBD2 (5 bases). Germline assignment: CDR1 KGHSH and CDR2 LQKENI. The CDR3 has 17 amino acids. With 5 bases removed from V and 2 bases from J, the gap between germline ends came to 21 bases. In nucleotides, the CDR3 is TGTGCCAGCTCAGCGGCACGGGGAATTCGGTCTCAAGAGACCCAGTACTTC. Encoded protein: CASSAARGIRSQETQYF.

The chain recombines TRBV7-9 with TRBJ1-5; D unresolved. V lost 0 bases, J lost 4 bases, and 16 bases lay in between. The germline CDR1 and CDR2 sequences are SEHNR and FQNEAQ (reference sequence). This CDR3 is 17 amino acids long. Written as DNA, the CDR3 is TGTGCCAGCAGCTTAGCGGTTGGGGTTCTGGGGAATCAGCCCCAGCATTTT. Its protein product is CASSLAVGVLGNQPQHF.

The rearrangement links TRBV19 to TRBJ1-1; D not resolved. Looked up from germline, CDR1 is LNHDA and CDR2 is SQIVND (reference sequence). V was pared by 6 bases and J by 6 bases, with 17 bases between. The length of the CDR3 is 14 residues. CDR3 DNA sequence: TGTGCCAGTAGACCTTTGGACGCGAGAGCTGAAGCTTTCTTT. Protein sequence: CASRPLDARAEAFF.

This sequence joins TRBV5-1 and TRBJ1-1; 9 nucleotides match TRBD1. With 0 bases clipped from V and 0 bases from J, the junction kept 3 bases outside the gene matches. CDR1 and CDR2 (germline): SGHRS, YFSETQ. CDR3 length: 16 amino acids. The CDR3 DNA follows: TGCGCCAGCAGCTTGGTAGGACAGGGGATGAACACTGAAGCTTTCTTT. Its protein is CASSLVGQGMNTEAFF.

This chain uses TRBV5-1 with TRBJ2-5; 15 nucleotides match TRBD2. After removal of 3 bases from V and 2 bases from J, the junction contained 5 bases not matched to a gene. This CDR3 has 17 residues. Germline lookup yields CDR1 SGHRS and CDR2 YFSETQ. CDR3 coding DNA: TGCGCCAGCAGCTCCGGAGGACTAGCGGGGGGGCAAGAGACCCAGTACTTC. It codes for CASSSGGLAGGQETQYF.

The chain has TRBV19 and TRBJ2-7; TRBD2 agrees at 7 bases. This CDR3 region has 14 residues. Germline CDR1 and CDR2: LNHDA and SQIVND (reference sequence). V lost 1 base to trimming and J lost 0 bases; unmatched junction nucleotides: 0. Here the CDR3 reads CASSIGGSSYEQYF. The CDR3 DNA reads as TGTGCCAGTAGTATAGGCGGGAGCTCCTACGAGCAGTACTTC.

The chain uses TRBV3-1 (or the pseudogene TRBV3-2) and TRBJ1-6, with 9 positions matching TRBD1. Trimming took 5 bases from V and 11 from J; bases not matched to a gene: 10. Germline-derived CDR1 and CDR2 are LGHDT and YNNKEL (reference sequence). This CDR3 spans 15 amino acids. CDR3: CASSFGDRARPPLHF. As DNA, the CDR3 is TGTGCCAGCAGCTTTGGGGACAGGGCTAGGCCACCCCTCCACTTT.

This chain links TRBV12-3 or TRBV12-4 with TRBJ2-3; unclear D gene. The V end lost 6 bases, the J end lost 4 bases, and 8 bases lay between the germline ends. The CDR3 runs to 12 residues. The CDR3 region is CASSLLPDTQYF. The CDR3 bases are TGTGCCAGCAGCCTCCTCCCAGATACGCAGTATTTT.

This clone came up once. The gene calls are TRBV5-1 and TRBJ2-2, with TRBD1 matching 11 bases. The CDR3 consists of 16 residues. The V segment lost 0 bases and the J segment 4 bases; nucleotides outside the gene matches: 2. The germline gives CDR1 SGHRS, CDR2 YFSETQ. The CDR3 loop is CASSLEGTGGTGELFF. The CDR3 DNA follows: TGCGCCAGCAGCTTGGAGGGGACAGGGGGCACCGGGGAGCTGTTTTTT. Combining the CDR3 with reference TRBV5-1 and TRBJ2-2 gives the whole variable domain KAGVTQTPRYLIKTRGQQVTLSCSPISGHRSVSWYQQTPGQGLQFLFEYFSETQRNKGNFPGRFSGRQFSNSRSEMNVSTLELGDSALYLCASSLEGTGGTGELFFGEGSRLTVL.

The chain is built from TRBV19 and TRBJ2-3; D gene ambiguous. This CDR3 contains 11 residues. The V gene's germline CDR1 is LNHDA and CDR2 SQIVND (reference sequence). V was pared by 8 bases and J by 5 bases, with 8 bases between. CDR3: CASYWGDTQYF. In DNA form, the CDR3 reads TGTGCCAGTTACTGGGGAGATACGCAGTATTTT.